The 28 T cell receptor beta chains below all came from one sample that was sequenced in a study of cytomegalovirus exposure and HLA in healthy donors. PCR used 60 Vbeta primers and 13 Jbeta primers. Some clones are missing from TCRdb's copy, which holds only in-frame ones; the method was immunoSEQ multiplex PCR. Of about 200,000 clones detected, about four fifths appear once; the ten largest clones hold 1.5%. The sequenced material came from PBMCs. The source of these receptors is a girl between 10 and 17 years old in good health and CMV-seropositive.

This sequence joins TRBV27 and TRBJ2-6, with D tentatively TRBD2 (5 bases). Between the trimmed V and J ends, which lost 0 bases and 3 bases, there was a span of 6 bases. This CDR3 has 15 residues. Germline V gene data show CDR1 as MNHEY and CDR2 as SMNVEV (reference sequence). DNA for the CDR3: TGTGCCAGCAGTTTATCCGGGGTTGGGGCCAACGTCCTGACTTTC. Encoded protein: CASSLSGVGANVLTF. Using reference TRBV27 and TRBJ2-6 for the parts outside the CDR3, the full variable domain is EAQVTQNPRYLITVTGKKLTVTCSQNMNHEYMSWYRQDPGLGLRQIYYSMNVEVTDKGDVPEGYKVSRKEKRNFPLILESPSPNQTSLYFCASSLSGVGANVLTFGAGSRLTVL.

CDR3 in amino acids: CASSGQGGYEQYF. CDR3 nucleotides: TGCGCCAGCAGTGGACAGGGGGGCTACGAGCAGTACTTC. The rearrangement joins TRBV23-1 to TRBJ2-7, with TRBD1 matching 10 bases. TRBV23-1 is reported as an ORF; its role is uncertain. This CDR3 comprises 13 residues. V lost 5 bases and J lost 3; bases outside the gene matches: 1.

The chain has TRBV11-3 and TRBJ1-1, with unresolved D. Germline CDR1 reads SGHNT; CDR2 reads YENEEA. CDR3 length: 16 residues. V was trimmed by 2 bases and J by 3 bases, leaving 16 bases between them. CDR3 amino acids: CASSLLVWKEDTEAFF. The DNA of the CDR3 is TGTGCCAGCAGCTTATTAGTGTGGAAGGAGGACACTGAAGCTTTCTTT. The entire variable domain, with the rest obtained from reference TRBV11-3 and TRBJ1-1, is as follows: EAGVVQSPRYKIIEKKQPVAFWCNPISGHNTLYWYLQNLGQGPELLIRYENEEAVDDSQLPKDRFSAERLKGVDSTLKIQPAELGDSAVYLCASSLLVWKEDTEAFFGQGTRLTVV.

V gene TRBV5-1 combines with J gene TRBJ2-5, with TRBD2 matching over 16 bases. The CDR3 runs 15 residues. CDR1 and CDR2 (germline): SGHRS, YFSETQ. Germline trimming cut 4 bases from V and 5 bases from J; bases unmatched to any gene: 2. CDR3 bases: TGCGCCAGCAGCCTGGGACTAGCGGGAGGGGAGACCCAGTACTTC. Translation gives CASSLGLAGGETQYF.

This chain links TRBV5-4 with TRBJ1-6; no definite D call. The CDR3 is made up of 14 amino acids. Germline V gives CDR1 SGHNT, CDR2 YYREEE (reference sequence). Trimming took off 3 bases at V and 4 bases at J, with 8 bases between the two ends. The CDR3 spells CASSSKSYNSPLHF. The CDR3 bases are TGTGCCAGCAGCTCGAAGAGTTATAATTCACCCCTCCACTTT.

The chain uses TRBV9 and TRBJ2-3; 10 bases are a match to TRBD2. CDR3 length: 16 residues. Germline V gives CDR1 SGDLS, CDR2 YYNGEE. V gave up 4 bases and J gave up 0 bases; unmatched junction bases: 5. Here the CDR3 reads CASSPTSGASTDTQYF. CDR3 nucleotide sequence: TGTGCCAGCAGCCCAACTAGCGGGGCTAGCACAGATACGCAGTATTTT.

Comment on this clone: Distinct nucleotide sequences in the sample also encode this CDR3. V usage is TRBV2 and J usage is TRBJ2-1; the D gene is possibly TRBD2 (5 bases). Germline V lookup: CDR1 SNHLY, CDR2 FYNNEI. This CDR3 contains 15 residues. Trimming took 6 bases from V and 2 from J, leaving 14 bases between them. CDR3 nucleotides: TGTGCCAGCAGCCCAGGAGTTAGCGCCTACAATGAGCAGTTCTTC. Translation gives CASSPGVSAYNEQFF. The full variable domain, its missing parts supplied by reference TRBV2 and TRBJ2-1, is EPEVTQTPSHQVTQMGQEVILRCVPISNHLYFYWYRQILGQKVEFLVSFYNNEISEKSEIFDDQFSVERPDGSNFTLKIRSTKLEDSAMYFCASSPGVSAYNEQFFGPGTRLTVL.

This rearrangement joins TRBV5-6 to TRBJ2-1; D might be TRBD2 (6 bases). The CDR3 has 15 residues. Between the trimmed V and J ends, which lost 4 bases and 5 bases, there was a span of 16 bases. The germline V gene encodes CDR1 SGHDT and CDR2 YYEEEE. The CDR3 DNA reads as TGTGCCAGCAGCCTGGCCGGGGGAAGGGACAATGAGCAGTTCTTC. Encoded protein: CASSLAGGRDNEQFF.

The genes are TRBV4-2 and TRBJ2-7; 13 bases map to TRBD2. Germline V lookup: CDR1 LGHNA, CDR2 YNFKEQ. V was clipped by 4 bases and J by 5 bases; unmatched bases: 14. The CDR3 runs to 18 residues. CDR3 coding DNA: TGTGCCAGCAGCCTAAAAGAGGGACTAGCGGGGTCTCCCCACGAGCAGTACTTC. It specifies CASSLKEGLAGSPHEQYF.

As to this clone: At one end, the junction sequence differs from germline, possibly due to a read error. The chain has TRBV7-9 and TRBJ2-7, with D unresolved. CDR1 and CDR2 (germline): SEHNR, FQNEAQ (reference sequence). The CDR3 has 12 residues. CDR3 amino acids: CSSSLSAVEQYF. The CDR3 DNA sequence: TGTTCCAGCAGCTTAAGCGCGGTGGAGCAGTACTTC.

The chain uses TRBV30 and TRBJ2-7; TRBD2 is a possible D gene (7 bases). In germline, CDR1 is GTSNPN, CDR2 SVGIG (reference sequence). There are 14 residues in the CDR3. V shed 4 bases and J shed 7 bases, with 20 bases lying between them. The DNA for the CDR3 is TGTGCCTGGATGCTTGCGGGGGCCACGGGGGAGCAGTACTTC. Residues: CAWMLAGATGEQYF.

Notes on this clone: Other DNA variants within this sample encode the same CDR3. The rearrangement joins TRBV7-2 to TRBJ1-2; 7 bases match TRBD1. This CDR3 has 13 amino acids. Germline V gene sequence: CDR1 SGHTA, CDR2 FQGNSA. The V segment lost 5 bases and the J segment 2 bases; nucleotides outside the gene matches: 2. The CDR3 is CASSPQGNYGYTF. The CDR3 DNA follows: TGTGCCAGCAGCCCACAGGGGAACTATGGCTACACCTTC.

The gene calls are TRBV5-8 and TRBJ2-3; the D is unclear. The CDR3 is 14 residues long. The V end lost 0 bases, the J end lost 2 bases, and 7 bases lay between the germline ends. CDR1 and CDR2 (germline): SGHTS, YDEGEE. CDR3 DNA sequence: TGTGCCAGCAGCTTGGCTCAGGACACAGATACGCAGTATTTT. It specifies CASSLAQDTDTQYF.

This chain connects TRBV28 to TRBJ1-5; tentatively, D is TRBD1 (5 bases). Germline loops: CDR1 MDHEN, CDR2 SYDVKM. Trimming removed 3 bases at V and 7 bases at J, with 7 bases between. The CDR3 covers 12 residues. The CDR3 region has the DNA TGTGCCAGCAGTTTGACAGAGCAGCCCCAGCATTTT. Protein: CASSLTEQPQHF.

The chain recombines TRBV5-6 with TRBJ1-1, with D unclear. The V end was cut by 0 bases, the J end by 7 bases, with 10 bases between. CDR3 size: 13 residues. Germline lookup yields CDR1 SGHDT and CDR2 YYEEEE. The CDR3 region has the DNA TGTGCCAGCAGCTTGGCAATTACCTATGAAGCTTTCTTT. It translates to CASSLAITYEAFF.

V and J are TRBV11-2 and TRBJ2-5; weak D call: TRBD1 (6 bases). The CDR3 extends over 13 amino acids. The germline gives CDR1 SGHAT, CDR2 FQNNGV. Trimming took 0 bases from V and 9 from J, leaving 11 bases between them. Written as DNA, the CDR3 is TGTGCCAGCAGCTTAGAAGGGGGTAGTGCCCAGTACTTC. Protein: CASSLEGGSAQYF.

V and J are TRBV7-9 and TRBJ2-5, with TRBD2 identical over 10 bases. The CDR3 has 15 residues. Germline V CDR1 and CDR2: SEHNR, FQNEAQ (reference sequence). Trimming cost V 2 bases and J 5 bases; bases outside gene matches: 5. CDR3 nucleotides: TGTGCCAGCAGCTTAAGGCTAGCGGGGGTGGAGACCCAGTACTTC. It encodes CASSLRLAGVETQYF.

This clone was seen a single time. The V gene is TRBV6-6, the J gene TRBJ2-7, with 8 bases identical to TRBD1. The CDR3 totals 13 residues. V shed 6 bases, J shed 4 bases, and the junction held 5 bases outside the gene matches. CDR1 is MNHNY, CDR2 SVGAGI, per germline (reference sequence). The CDR3 region is CASRGTGGYEQYF. The DNA for the CDR3 is TGTGCCAGCAGGGGGACAGGTGGTTACGAGCAGTACTTC.

This chain links TRBV6-4 with TRBJ2-2; TRBD2 is a possible D gene (5 bases). The germline V gene has CDR1 MRHNA and CDR2 SNTAGT. V lost 3 bases and J 4 bases, leaving 9 bases between the germline ends. The CDR3 is made up of 14 amino acids. CDR3 nucleotide sequence: TGTGCCAGCAGTGAGTCGGGGAGCACCGGGGAGCTGTTTTTT. Translating it yields CASSESGSTGELFF.

The V call is TRBV18, the J call TRBJ1-5; 7 bases align to TRBD1. With 0 bases clipped from V and 4 bases from J, the junction kept 3 bases outside the gene matches. Germline V gene sequence: CDR1 KGHSH, CDR2 LQKENI. The CDR3 contains 15 residues. The CDR3 nucleotides are TGTGCCAGCTCACCACCTGGGACAGATAATCAGCCCCAGCATTTT. Residues: CASSPPGTDNQPQHF.

This clone was detected a few times. V gene TRBV25-1 combines with J gene TRBJ1-3, with a tentative D call TRBD1 (5 bases). The CDR3 loop spans 15 amino acids. Germline V gene sequence: CDR1 MGHDK, CDR2 SYGVNS. The ends were cut back, 4 bases at V and 1 base at J, with 11 bases in the middle. DNA for the CDR3: TGTGCCAGCAGTGCCGGGGGGTGGTCTGGAAACACCATATATTTT. It is translated as CASSAGGWSGNTIYF.

V is TRBV7-2 and J is TRBJ1-2; no reliable D call. CDR1 and CDR2 (germline): SGHTA, FQGNSA. The CDR3 runs to 14 residues. Trimming stripped 5 bases from V and 2 bases from J, with 12 bases between. The CDR3 bases are TGTGCCAGCAGCGATCCGCGGGTGAACTATGGCTACACCTTC. It yields the protein CASSDPRVNYGYTF.

V is TRBV4-3 and J is TRBJ2-4; D gene ambiguous. V was clipped by 0 bases and J by 12 bases, with 9 bases between them. There are 12 residues in the CDR3. The germline V gene has CDR1 LGHNA and CDR2 YSLEER. The CDR3 sequence is CASSQDKWSQYF. The CDR3 DNA follows: TGCGCCAGCAGCCAAGATAAGTGGAGTCAGTACTTC.

The chain is built from TRBV13 and TRBJ2-7; D call uncertain. Germline V CDR1 and CDR2: PRHDT, FYEKMQ (reference sequence). The CDR3 spans 13 residues. The V end lost 0 bases, the J end lost 4 bases, and 7 bases lay between the germline ends. The CDR3 coding sequence is TGTGCCAGCAGCTTAGGGTCGGGTTACGAGCAGTACTTC. It specifies CASSLGSGYEQYF.

The rearrangement links TRBV30 to TRBJ2-7; D possibly corresponds to TRBD2 (6 bases). The CDR3 is 15 amino acids. Germline lookup yields CDR1 GTSNPN and CDR2 SVGIG (reference sequence). The V gene lost 0 bases and the J gene lost 0 bases, with 12 bases spanning the gap. Here the CDR3 reads CAWSVWEAGSYEQYF. In DNA, the CDR3 is TGTGCCTGGAGTGTCTGGGAGGCAGGCTCCTACGAGCAGTACTTC.

The chain links TRBV4-3 to TRBJ1-1; no clear D. The CDR3 sequence is 17 residues long. Trimming cost V 0 bases and J 0 bases, with 14 bases left between them. Looked up from germline, CDR1 is LGHNA and CDR2 is YSLEER. This chain's CDR3 is CASSQEARWALNTEAFF. The CDR3 coding sequence is TGCGCCAGCAGCCAAGAGGCCCGATGGGCGCTGAACACTGAAGCTTTCTTT.

This clone has a handful of counts. V gene TRBV7-8 combines with J gene TRBJ2-3; 7 nucleotides align to TRBD1. There are 15 residues in the CDR3. The junction had 3 bases not matched to a gene; V was cut back by 3 bases and J by 0 bases. Germline V gives CDR1 SGHVS, CDR2 FQNEAQ. Here the CDR3 reads CASSLDRTSTDTQYF. CDR3 nucleotide sequence: TGTGCCAGCAGCTTGGACAGGACTAGCACAGATACGCAGTATTTT.

The rearrangement uses TRBV25-1 and TRBJ2-3; D call uncertain. Trimming took off 1 base at V and 6 bases at J, with 5 bases between the two ends. Germline V gene data show CDR1 as MGHDK and CDR2 as SYGVNS. The CDR3 sequence is 12 residues long. The CDR3 loop is CASSESSDTQYF. DNA for the CDR3: TGTGCCAGCAGTGAATCCTCGGATACGCAGTATTTT.